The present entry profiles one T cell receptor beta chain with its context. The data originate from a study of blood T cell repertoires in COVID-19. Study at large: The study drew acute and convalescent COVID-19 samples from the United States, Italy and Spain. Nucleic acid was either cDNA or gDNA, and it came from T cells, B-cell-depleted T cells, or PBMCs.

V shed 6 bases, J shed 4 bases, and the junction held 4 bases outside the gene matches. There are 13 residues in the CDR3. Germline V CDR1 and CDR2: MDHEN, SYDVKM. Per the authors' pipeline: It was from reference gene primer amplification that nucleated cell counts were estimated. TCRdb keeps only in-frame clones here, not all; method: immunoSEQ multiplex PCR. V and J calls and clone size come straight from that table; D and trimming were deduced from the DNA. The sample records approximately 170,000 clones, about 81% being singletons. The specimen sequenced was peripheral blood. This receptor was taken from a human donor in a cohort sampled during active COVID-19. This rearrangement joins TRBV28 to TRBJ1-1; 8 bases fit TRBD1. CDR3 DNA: TGTGCCAGCAGCCCGGACAGGGTCACTGAAGCTTTCTTT. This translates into CASSPDRVTEAFF.